A single sample gave rise to the 4 T cell receptor beta chains below, sequenced in a study of beta chain features in type 1 diabetes. No antigens are known for them. General study results and limits: Within each of all four CD4+ subsets, Type 1 diabetes patients had TCRB CDR3s that were moderately but significantly shorter.

Every isolated RNA sample was fully reverse transcribed, so sequencing captured expressed TCRB transcripts. TCRdb's copy holds only in-frame clones and misses some; the assay was immunoSEQ multiplex PCR. This sample yields 120,000 to 150,000 clones, of which around 13% are seen a single time; less than 1.5% belongs to the top ten. Sequenced sample: central memory CD4+ T cells from blood. Every receptor here comes from a man aged 18 to 29 with type 1 diabetes.

This clone was counted a few times. The chain employs TRBV28 and TRBJ1-5; D is undetermined. Deletions cut 1 base from V and 6 bases from J, with 4 bases between. This CDR3 contains 12 residues. Germline CDR1 reads MDHEN; CDR2 reads SYDVKM. CDR3 amino acids: CASSLSGQPQHF. The CDR3 DNA is TGTGCCAGCAGTTTATCGGGTCAGCCCCAGCATTTT.

Only a few counts were recorded for this clone. V is TRBV30 and J is TRBJ1-1; no clear D. V lost 4 bases, J lost 1 base, and 10 bases lay in between. The CDR3 is 13 residues long. In germline, CDR1 is GTSNPN, CDR2 SVGIG (reference sequence). The CDR3 DNA is TGTGCCTGGATTCGCGCAGCGAACACTGAAGCTTTCTTT. Protein product: CAWIRAANTEAFF.

This clone has more than one count but fewer than ten. The chain employs TRBV14 and TRBJ1-2, with 7 bases fitting TRBD1. CDR1 SGHDN and CDR2 FVKESK come from the germline V gene. Germline trimming cut 5 bases from V and 2 bases from J; bases unmatched to any gene: 5. CDR3 size: 14 residues. DNA for the CDR3: TGTGCCAGCAGCATTACGACAGGGAACTATGGCTACACCTTC. This gives the protein CASSITTGNYGYTF.

This clone was counted many times. Here the CDR3 reads CASSEQRSTDTQYF. In nucleotides, the CDR3 is TGTGCCAGCAGTGAACAGAGAAGCACAGATACGCAGTATTTT. This chain links TRBV2 with TRBJ2-3; D is unclear. Germline V gene lookup returns CDR1 SNHLY and CDR2 FYNNEI. The ends were cut back, 2 bases at V and 0 bases at J, with 6 bases in the middle. The CDR3 covers 14 residues.